This TCR beta chain was observed in a study of cytomegalovirus exposure and HLA in healthy donors (dated by TCRdb to about 2017). About the study as a whole: In an earlier analysis of roughly 590 of the donors, 276 Gb of sequence data and 90 million to 130 million unique TCR beta sequences from approximately 180 million T cells were reported. The genetic ancestry cluster associated with self-reported Caucasian donors included 81% of the 398 genotyped donors. Using immunosequencing, the study profiled T cell repertoires from about 620 subjects and related those repertoires to cytomegalovirus serostatus. All discovery cohort repertoires had been generated on a single sequencing platform. Donor age, sex, ethnicity and CMV serostatus were collected together with the repertoire data. The study aimed to test whether signatures of past pathogen exposure could be identified by cataloging public T cell receptors. To decide whether each TCR beta V gene segment behaved as functional or pseudogenic, an earlier analysis of some 600 of the donors relied on high-throughput TCR beta sequencing. Along with the roughly 670-subject first cohort, a separate validation cohort of some 130 different subjects was used. On average, around 240,000 unique TCR beta nucleotide sequences were sequenced per donor among a few hundred genotyped donors of the cohort, with roughly 18% of those sequences being non-productive. HLA typing covered class I and class II loci at four-digit resolution. Genome-wide SNP genotypes for about 55% of the roughly 670 donors were used in a later genetic analysis, which treated that subset as a discovery cohort. The number of typed donors differed by locus: 629-630 for A, B, C, DRB1 and DQB1; some 540 for DQA1; approximately 600 for DPA1; and about 450 for DPB1. In the later analysis, no new phenotypic data were used to find candidate immune exposures; instead, reliance was placed on TCR beta sequences and their occurrence across donors. Five DR-DQ haplotypes were treated as single units for association and clustering because of strong linkage in the cohort. High-throughput TCR immunosequencing, statistical association of individual TCRs with disease status, and machine learning were combined to predict cytomegalovirus infection status. To study patterns of TCR occurrence, a later analysis re-analyzed previously published TCR beta repertoires from around 660 donors and added high-resolution HLA genotyping. An early release that covered about 600 HLA-typed donors contained approximately 300 gigabases of sequencing data and around 80 million unique TCR sequences. On the study overall, not on this receptor specifically: Correlated functional status among segregating V segments might be attributable to linkage disequilibrium, but an unknown experimental factor could not be ruled out. It was suggested by the authors that the approach could potentially be generalized to other disease states and immunological phenotypes. Compared with the approximately 720-donor mean, donors in an Asian-associated ancestry cluster had fewer N-insertions in productive TCRs, according to a later genetic analysis. In both the original and validation cohorts, the classifier was reported to diagnose cytomegalovirus status with high specificity and sensitivity. Because counts were too low, approximately 18 rarely observed V segments, including chromosome 9 orphons, were excluded from the earlier analysis of 500 to 700 of the donors. Some IMGT-functional V segments, including TRBV6-2 and TRBV6-3, could not be distinguished by the 87-base-pair reads and were therefore excluded. Because some donors lacked HLA typing at each locus, the association tests relied only on the typed subset. The cohort was sequenced for TCR beta chains only, and without alpha or paired-chain data the features that could be detected were limited. The study listed approximately 150 TCR beta chains as associated with cytomegalovirus. In an earlier analysis of approximately 590 of the donors, most TCR beta V segments were observed in productive rearrangements about 90% or about 30% of the time, broadly matching IMGT annotations. Presence/absence analyses assumed roughly uniform sequencing depth across donors, an assumption that may not hold. A few of the identified cytomegalovirus-associated TCR beta chains were confirmed in vitro to be specific for cytomegalovirus antigens. V-gene and J-gene trimming of TCR beta chains was associated with a missense DCLRE1C variant in a later genetic analysis, and the association was replicated in an independent cohort. A cluster of highly shared sequence variants was judged likely to be a technical artifact of the sequencing pipeline. In a later analysis, the rate of TCR association differed among HLA loci, with DRB1 alleles having the most associated TCRs and HLA-C alleles having the fewest. A further reported finding was that TCR beta sequences accurately predicted the HLA-A and HLA-B alleles for most subjects in the first cohort. According to a later analysis, most CMV-associated TCR beta chains appeared to be HLA-restricted, and the HLA associations seemed to be driven largely by CMV exposure. CMV serostatus was the only immune exposure information available for the cohort. Specific HLA alleles were associated with more than 15,000 TCR beta sequences at a false discovery rate of 0.05 in a later analysis. A later analysis found that HLA-associated TCR beta chains were more clonally expanded and had lower generation probabilities than equally common non-associated chains. Several of the top co-occurrence clusters appeared to be linked to parvovirus B19, influenza, CMV and Epstein-Barr virus, according to a later analysis. Most TCR sequences were observed very rarely across donors, whereas some public TCRs were present in many individuals. When HLA alleles, especially DR and DQ, strongly co-occurred, attributing TCR associations to individual alleles was difficult.

The trim is 1 base for V and 10 bases for J, with a gap of 18 bases between the germline ends. From the germline V gene (reference sequence), CDR1 is SGHNT and CDR2 is YYREEE. From cysteine to phenylalanine, the CDR3 is 15 amino acids long. Only CDR3 DNA remains: 45 bases, in frame from the first base. Details on this clone: Its cognate antigen has yet to be identified.

Library construction relied on the immunoSEQ multiplex PCR assay. The multiplex PCR relied on a mix of 60 forward primers for TCR Vbeta segments and 13 reverse primers for TCR Jbeta segments. The CDR3 region of rearranged TCR beta genes was amplified from genomic DNA by a multiplex PCR assay. The Illumina HiSeq System was used to sequence the amplified TCR beta libraries as 87-base-pair reads. Per the source publication's procedure: A later analysis tallied around 87 million unique TCR beta chains across the 660 or so repertoires, and some 12 million of those chains were shared by two or more donors. Raw reads were error-corrected and collapsed into unique sequences with a nearest-neighbor algorithm that merged closely related sequences to remove PCR and sequencing errors. To assign V, D and J gene segments, CDR3 sequences were aligned to IMGT reference sequences. For a sequence to be retained, a match of at least six nucleotides to both a V gene segment and a J gene segment was required. A rearrangement counted as productive if the CDR3 had no stop codons and remained in frame with V and J, and every other rearrangement counted as non-productive. CDR3 was defined according to IMGT convention as the region running from the second conserved V-encoded cysteine to the conserved J-encoded phenylalanine. The earlier analysis of 500 to 600 of the donors excluded sequences that lacked an unambiguous match to a single V gene segment. An earlier analysis of about 600 of the donors called V segments functional above 56.7% productive rearrangements and segregating when the between-donor standard deviation exceeded 5%. A statistical classification framework was built to diagnose cytomegalovirus status from the catalog of TCR beta chain sequences. A later analysis assigned V and J genes by comparing TCR nucleotide sequences with IMGT/GENE-DB human TR gene sequences. The TCRdist pipeline was used in a later analysis to assign CDR3 sequences and most-parsimonious VDJ recombination scenarios. A later analysis defined each TCR beta chain by its CDR3 amino acid sequence plus V-gene family, and excluded reads lacking a unique V-gene family. As a way to deal with suspected cross-contamination and a sequencing artifact, a later analysis dropped roughly 620 nucleotide sequences that were highly shared and had low generation probability. In a later analysis, a clonal expansion index was calculated for each public chain from normalized within-repertoire ranks of inferred template counts. In a later analysis, generation probabilities were computed with a VDJ recombination model fitted to out-of-frame rearrangements, and the resulting probabilities were checked against IGoR. A later analysis scored TCR-TCR, TCR-HLA and TCR-CMV co-occurrence with hypergeometric tests, applying a repertoire-size bias correction to TCR pairs. False discovery rates were estimated in a later analysis by permuting HLA or CMV assignments 20 times. In a later analysis, co-occurring TCRs were grouped using DBSCAN, and TCRdist sequence similarity was added for clustering within HLA-allele-positive subsets. Repertoires with fewer than 30,000 or more than 120,000 public chains, plus five repertoires with anomalous nucleotide sharing, were excluded from co-occurrence clustering. The immuneACCESS repertoire file appears here via TCRdb, limited to in-frame rearrangements. These files lack a portion of the clones; in checked studies, under half of the deficit traces to unresolved V genes, and the cause of the others is not known. V and J calls and clone size follow that table, whereas D and trimming were derived from the DNA. Per the sample table, the count is 49,000 or so clones. Together, the top ten hold roughly 26% of the sample.

The cohort was made up of around 720 healthy bone marrow donors. At the time of sampling, every cohort member was nominally healthy, though immune exposures that went unrecorded were likely present. The donor was CMV seropositive and was included in the group of almost 300 seropositive cohort members. Each donor provided a peripheral blood sample, and peripheral blood mononuclear cells were used for TCR beta sequencing. The Qiagen DNeasy Blood Extraction Kit was used to extract genomic DNA from the blood cell samples. This receptor was taken from a middle-aged man in good health and CMV-seropositive. The sequencing input was PBMCs. The sequence is built from TRBV5-4 and TRBJ2-1, and possibly TRBD2, on 6 matching bases. The bases are TGTGCCAGCAGCTTGTCAGCGGGTTACAATGAAGAGCAGTTCTTC. It translates as CASSLSAGYNEEQFF.